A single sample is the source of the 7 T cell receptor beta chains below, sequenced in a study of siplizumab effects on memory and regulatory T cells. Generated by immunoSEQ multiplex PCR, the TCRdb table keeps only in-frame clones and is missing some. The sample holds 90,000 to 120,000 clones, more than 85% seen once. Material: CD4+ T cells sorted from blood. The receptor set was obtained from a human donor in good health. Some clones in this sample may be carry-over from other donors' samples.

CDR3 protein: CASSKETGDGGETQYF. In nucleotides, the CDR3 is TGTGCCAGCAGTAAGGAGACAGGGGATGGTGGAGAGACCCAGTACTTC. The chain carries TRBV25-1 and TRBJ2-5; 8 nucleotides line up with TRBD1. V shed 5 bases, J shed 4 bases, and the junction held 12 bases outside the gene matches. This CDR3 is built from 16 residues. In germline, CDR1 is MGHDK, CDR2 SYGVNS.

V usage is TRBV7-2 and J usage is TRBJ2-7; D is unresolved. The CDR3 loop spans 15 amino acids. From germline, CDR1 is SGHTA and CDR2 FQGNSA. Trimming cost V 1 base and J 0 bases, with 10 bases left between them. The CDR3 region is CASSLVGSSSYEQYF. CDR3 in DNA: TGTGCCAGCAGCTTAGTGGGGTCTAGCTCCTACGAGCAGTACTTC.

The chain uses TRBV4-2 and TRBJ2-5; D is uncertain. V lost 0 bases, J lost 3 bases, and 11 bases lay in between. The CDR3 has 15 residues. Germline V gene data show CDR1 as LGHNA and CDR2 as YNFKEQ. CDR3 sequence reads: CASSQERNREETQYF. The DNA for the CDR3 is TGTGCCAGCAGCCAAGAACGGAACAGAGAAGAGACCCAGTACTTC.

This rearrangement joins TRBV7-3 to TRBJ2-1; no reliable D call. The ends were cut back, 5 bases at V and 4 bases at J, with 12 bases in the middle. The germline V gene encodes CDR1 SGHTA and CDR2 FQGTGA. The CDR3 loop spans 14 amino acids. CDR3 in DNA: TGTGCCAGCAGCCCCCCGGGTCTTTACAATGAGCAGTTCTTC. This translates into CASSPPGLYNEQFF.

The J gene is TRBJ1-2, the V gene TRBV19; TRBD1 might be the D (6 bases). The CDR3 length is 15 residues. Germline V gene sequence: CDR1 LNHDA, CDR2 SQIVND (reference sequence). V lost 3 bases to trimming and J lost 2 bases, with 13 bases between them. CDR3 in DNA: TGTGCCAGTAGTATGGGGCAGGGGAGCAACTATGGCTACACCTTC. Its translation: CASSMGQGSNYGYTF.

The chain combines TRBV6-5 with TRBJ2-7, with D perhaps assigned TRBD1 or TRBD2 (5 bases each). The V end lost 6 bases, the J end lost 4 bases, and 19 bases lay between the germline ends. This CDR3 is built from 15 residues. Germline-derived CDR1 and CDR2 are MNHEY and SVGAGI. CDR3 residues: CASRGNGRGGYEQYF. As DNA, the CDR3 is TGTGCCAGCAGAGGGAATGGTCGGGGCGGTTACGAGCAGTACTTC.

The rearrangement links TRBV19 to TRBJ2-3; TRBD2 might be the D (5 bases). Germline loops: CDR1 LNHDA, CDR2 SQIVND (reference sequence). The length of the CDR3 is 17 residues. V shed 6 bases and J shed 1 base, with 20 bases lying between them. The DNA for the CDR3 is TGTGCCAGTAGCCATTGGAGCGGAGATGGGGGCACAGATACGCAGTATTTT. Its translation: CASSHWSGDGGTDTQYF.